These 20 T cell receptor beta chains share one sample of origin, sequenced in a study of shared clonotypes between healthy human individuals (dated by TCRdb to the early 2020s). To prepare the library, the immunoSEQ multiplex PCR assay was applied. In its TCRdb copy, this immuneACCESS table keeps in-frame sequences only and misses some clones. Where compared with another copy, unresolved V genes explain less than half of these, and the others have no known cause. The sample includes 2 million to 2.5 million clones, with more than 80% observed a single time. The top ten hold 0.39% of the sample. The source material was naive CD4+ T cells from PBMCs. The cell subset or site label here, explained by the study, means: CD45RA+ positively selected. These receptors all come from a young man in good health. Some clones in this sample may be carry-over from other donors' samples.

The J gene is TRBJ2-2, the V gene TRBV11-3, with 7 bases fitting TRBD2. Germline loops: CDR1 SGHNT, CDR2 YENEEA. This CDR3 region has 17 residues. Unmatched junction bases numbered 13, after V lost 1 base and J lost 8 bases. The CDR3 coding sequence is TGTGCCAGCAGCTTAGGGGCCCGGACTAGATTGTCTGGGGAGCTGTTTTTT. Translation gives CASSLGARTRLSGELFF.

The chain is built from TRBV7-2 and TRBJ2-1; D gene uncertain. The V gene lost 0 bases and the J gene lost 9 bases, with 18 bases spanning the gap. Germline V gene data show CDR1 as SGHTA and CDR2 as FQGNSA. This CDR3 spans 16 amino acids. The CDR3 coding sequence is TGTGCCAGCAGCTTAGCGCGCCTTCCCCTTTCTAGTGAGCAGTTCTTC. Its translation is CASSLARLPLSSEQFF. Together with reference TRBV7-2 and TRBJ2-1, the CDR3 gives the full variable domain: GAGVSQSPSNKVTEKGKDVELRCDPISGHTALYWYRQSLGQGLEFLIYFQGNSAPDKSGLPSDRFSAERTGGSVSTLTIQRTQQEDSAVYLCASSLARLPLSSEQFFGPGTRLTVL.

This chain connects TRBV29-1 to TRBJ1-2; the D gene is possibly TRBD1 (5 bases). V was pared by 4 bases and J by 7 bases, with 13 bases between. Germline V gene data show CDR1 as SQVTM and CDR2 as ANQGSEA. The CDR3 loop spans 12 amino acids. The CDR3 reads CSVGRQGRGYTF. In DNA, the CDR3 is TGCAGCGTTGGACGCCAGGGTCGTGGCTACACCTTC.

On this clone: The same CDR3 is also encoded by other DNA sequences in this sample. The gene calls are TRBV29-1 and TRBJ1-3; maybe TRBD1 (5 bases). Trimming pared 4 bases from V and 0 bases from J, leaving 10 bases between. The CDR3 is 14 residues long. Germline V CDR1 and CDR2: SQVTM, ANQGSEA. CDR3 nucleotides: TGCAGCGTTGTGGGGGGTTCCTCTGGAAACACCATATATTTT. Its translation is CSVVGGSSGNTIYF.

The rearrangement uses TRBV4-1 and TRBJ1-3; D is ambiguous. V was trimmed by 3 bases and J by 8 bases, leaving 14 bases between them. CDR1 is MGHRA, CDR2 YSYEKL, per germline. The CDR3 is 14 amino acids. DNA for the CDR3: TGCGCCAGCAGCCACTCAGGTACGGGTGACACCATATATTTT. As protein: CASSHSGTGDTIYF.

The chain recombines TRBV18 with TRBJ1-5; 7 nucleotides align to TRBD1. Looked up from germline, CDR1 is KGHSH and CDR2 is LQKENI. V was clipped by 8 bases and J by 2 bases; unmatched bases: 3. The CDR3 totals 13 residues. CDR3 protein: CASTTGGNQPQHF. The CDR3 DNA reads TGTGCCAGCACTACAGGGGGCAATCAGCCCCAGCATTTT.

The chain is built from TRBV19 and TRBJ2-5; maybe TRBD2 (7 bases). Germline loops: CDR1 LNHDA, CDR2 SQIVND (reference sequence). The CDR3 loop spans 12 amino acids. V was trimmed by 11 bases and J by 5 bases, leaving 15 bases between them. DNA for the CDR3: TGTGCCGCAGCCCGGGGGGCGGAGACCCAGTACTTC. Translating gives CAAARGAETQYF.

A single count supports this clone. CDR3 residues: CASSTYDGFGTEAFF. The CDR3 DNA follows: TGTGCCAGTAGTACCTACGACGGTTTTGGCACTGAAGCTTTCTTT. The chain carries TRBV19 and TRBJ1-1; no firm D call. V shed 4 bases and J shed 4 bases, with 16 bases lying between them. Germline lookup yields CDR1 LNHDA and CDR2 SQIVND (reference sequence). This CDR3 is built from 15 residues. The full variable domain, its missing parts supplied by reference TRBV19 and TRBJ1-1, is DGGITQSPKYLFRKEGQNVTLSCEQNLNHDAMYWYRQDPGQGLRLIYYSQIVNDFQKGDIAEGYSVSREKKESFPLTVTSAQKNPTAFYLCASSTYDGFGTEAFFGQGTRLTVV.

The J gene is TRBJ1-2, the V gene TRBV28, with TRBD1 identical over 11 bases. This CDR3 comprises 16 residues. Trimming took 7 bases from V and 8 from J; bases not matched to a gene: 15. CDR1 is MDHEN and CDR2 is SYDVKM in the germline V gene. CDR3 loop: CASNPPGQGVIVGYTF. For the CDR3, the DNA is TGTGCCAGCAACCCCCCGGGACAGGGGGTTATAGTCGGCTACACCTTC.

With respect to this clone: One end of the junction fails to match germline, which may point to a read error. The V and J genes are TRBV18 and TRBJ2-7, with a weak D call TRBD2 (5 bases). Germline V lookup: CDR1 KGHSH, CDR2 LQKENI. CDR3 length: 14 amino acids. The chain's CDR3 is CASSPPGLGYAQYF. The CDR3 region has the DNA TGTGCCAGCTCACCCCCCGGACTGGGCTACGCGCAGTACTTC. Using reference TRBV18 and TRBJ2-7 for the parts outside the CDR3, the full variable domain is NAGVMQNPRHLVRRRGQEARLRCSPMKGHSHVYWYRQLPEEGLKFMVYLQKENIIDESGMPKERFSAEFPKEGPSILRIQQVVRGDSAAYFCASSPPGLGYAQYFGPGTRLTVT.

This chain joins TRBV5-1 and TRBJ2-7, with D tentatively TRBD2 (6 bases). The CDR3 extends over 15 amino acids. Per the germline V gene, CDR1 is SGHRS and CDR2 is YFSETQ. V gave up 3 bases and J gave up 0 bases, with 13 bases separating them. As DNA, the CDR3 is TGCGCCAGCAGCTCCGGGACTTATAGCTCCTACGAGCAGTACTTC. Translated, it gives CASSSGTYSSYEQYF.

V gene TRBV11-1 combines with J gene TRBJ1-4; D ambiguous. Trimming shortened V by 1 base and J by 8 bases, and 14 bases separated the two germline ends. CDR1 SGHAT and CDR2 FQDESV come from the germline V gene (reference sequence). This CDR3 contains 15 residues. The CDR3 sequence: CASSLDRGRSEKLFF. The CDR3 DNA follows: TGTGCCAGCAGCTTAGACCGAGGACGGAGCGAAAAACTGTTTTTT.

The chain couples TRBV7-8 to TRBJ2-7, with a possible D match to TRBD1 (6 bases). The germline gives CDR1 SGHVS, CDR2 FQNEAQ. The CDR3 is made up of 14 amino acids. V dropped 4 bases and J dropped 2 bases, with 12 bases sitting between them. CDR3 sequence (DNA): TGTGCCAGCAGCTACGGGACACCGACCTACGAGCAGTACTTC. Translating it yields CASSYGTPTYEQYF.

About this clone: This sample includes further DNA sequences coding for the same CDR3. The chain carries TRBV7-9 and TRBJ2-2; no firm D call. This CDR3 has 14 residues. Germline lookup yields CDR1 SEHNR and CDR2 FQNEAQ (reference sequence). Trimming took 0 bases from V and 6 from J, leaving 8 bases between them. CDR3 nucleotides: TGTGCCAGCAGCTTAGCCGGCACAGCCGGGGAGCTGTTTTTT. This gives the protein CASSLAGTAGELFF.

The V call is TRBV7-8, the J call TRBJ2-7; perhaps TRBD2 as D (6 bases). Between the trimmed V and J ends, which lost 5 bases and 10 bases, there was a span of 21 bases. CDR3 size: 14 residues. The germline CDR1 and CDR2 sequences are SGHVS and FQNEAQ. The CDR3 nucleotides read TGTGCCAGCAGCACGGGAGCCAGCACGCCCGGCCAGTACTTC. It specifies CASSTGASTPGQYF.

This clone was picked up a small number of times. The CDR3 DNA sequence: TGTGCCAGCAGCCCCGGTGGGCTCCTTCCGTACTTC. Residues: CASSPGGLLPYF. This chain joins TRBV28 and TRBJ2-7; D remains unclear. The CDR3 runs 12 residues. The V and J ends lost 6 bases and 12 bases respectively, with 18 bases between them. Germline V CDR1 and CDR2: MDHEN, SYDVKM.

The CDR3 loop reads CASFSSWQGYNQPQHF. The CDR3 nucleotides read TGTGCCAGCTTCTCAAGTTGGCAGGGTTACAATCAGCCCCAGCATTTT. V gene TRBV28 combines with J gene TRBJ1-5, with D possibly being TRBD1 (5 bases). CDR3 length equals 16 residues. V was shortened by 8 bases and J by 3 bases, with 20 bases between the two germline ends. Germline V gene sequence: CDR1 MDHEN, CDR2 SYDVKM.

This chain links TRBV5-1 with TRBJ2-2; 7 nucleotides line up with TRBD2. V lost 6 bases to trimming and J lost 0 bases; unmatched junction nucleotides: 2. Germline loops: CDR1 SGHRS, CDR2 YFSETQ. The CDR3 length is 14 residues. As DNA, the CDR3 is TGCGCCAGCATGGGAGGGACGAACACCGGGGAGCTGTTTTTT. As protein: CASMGGTNTGELFF.

The rearrangement joins TRBV5-1 to TRBJ2-3; a possible D gene is TRBD2 (6 bases). CDR3 length equals 16 residues. Germline CDR1 is SGHRS and CDR2 is YFSETQ. V lost 0 bases and J 4 bases, leaving 15 bases between the germline ends. The CDR3 spells CASSLAGGASPDTQYF. CDR3 sequence (DNA): TGCGCCAGCAGCTTGGCCGGCGGGGCATCACCAGATACGCAGTATTTT.

The chain joins TRBV12-5 to TRBJ1-2; D not certain. In germline, CDR1 is LGHNT, CDR2 FRNRAP. Trimming shortened V by 7 bases and J by 2 bases, and 17 bases separated the two germline ends. The CDR3 covers 15 residues. The CDR3 DNA is TGTGCTAGTGCCTTGAGGGCGGAACAGAACTATGGCTACACCTTC. This sequence encodes CASALRAEQNYGYTF.